The 18 T cell receptor beta chains listed next were all sequenced from one sample in a study of radiation and T cells in renal cell carcinoma. Data came from immunoSEQ multiplex PCR; TCRdb stores just in-frame clones and leaves some out. There are 150,000 or so clones in the sample; about 88% occur only once, and about 12% lies in the top ten. The time point here: baseline pretreatment blood. Specified treatment: 15 Gy SBRT to primary tumor, nephrectomy 4 weeks later. Sample: blood, taken from a patient whose treatment included radiotherapy and nephrectomy. The receptors come from a woman aged 45 to 65 with renal cell carcinoma.

This clone was found a few times. The rearrangement uses TRBV7-8 and TRBJ2-4; 7 positions agree with TRBD1. Per the germline V gene, CDR1 is SGHVS and CDR2 is FQNEAQ. The CDR3 extends over 19 amino acids. V dropped 2 bases and J dropped 1; count of bases not matched to a gene: 14. This CDR3 reads CASSLRPPTGVRAKNIQYF. The CDR3 nucleotides read TGTGCCAGCAGCTTAAGACCCCCCACAGGGGTTAGGGCCAAAAACATTCAGTACTTC.

This chain connects TRBV19 to TRBJ2-7; 7 positions match TRBD1. The V gene's germline CDR1 is LNHDA and CDR2 SQIVND (reference sequence). The length of the CDR3 is 15 residues. V lost 4 bases to trimming and J lost 7 bases; unmatched junction nucleotides: 13. CDR3 sequence reads: CASSTTTTGTGEQYF. The CDR3 region has the DNA TGTGCCAGTAGTACTACCACGACAGGGACGGGAGAGCAGTACTTC.

The V gene is TRBV18, the J gene TRBJ1-1, with TRBD1 as a possible D gene (5 bases). V lost 6 bases and J 1 base, leaving 15 bases between the germline ends. The CDR3 totals 15 residues. CDR1 KGHSH and CDR2 LQKENI come from the germline V gene. CDR3: CASSLDQGRNTEAFF. CDR3 DNA: TGTGCCAGCTCTCTTGATCAGGGCAGGAACACTGAAGCTTTCTTT.

The chain links TRBV19 to TRBJ1-5; the D is unclear. The CDR3 loop spans 15 amino acids. Trimming shortened V by 1 base and J by 8 bases, and 15 bases separated the two germline ends. Germline CDR1 reads LNHDA; CDR2 reads SQIVND (reference sequence). The CDR3 sequence is CASSIGTVLTEPQHF. CDR3 DNA sequence: TGTGCCAGTAGTATAGGGACCGTACTTACTGAGCCCCAGCATTTT.

The chain is built from TRBV4-1 and TRBJ2-2; tentatively, D is TRBD2 (6 bases). Germline CDR1 is MGHRA and CDR2 is YSYEKL. This CDR3 has 14 residues. V lost 3 bases and J lost 8, with 13 bases in between. The CDR3 is CASSQRLGLGELFF. The CDR3 nucleotides are TGCGCCAGCAGCCAGCGACTAGGTTTAGGGGAGCTGTTTTTT.

The CDR3 DNA follows: TGTGCCAGCAGCTTGAATTGGGGCGTCTTACCCACTGAAGCTTTCTTT. Its protein is CASSLNWGVLPTEAFF. The chain recombines TRBV5-6 with TRBJ1-1, with a possible D match to TRBD1 (5 bases). Germline lookup yields CDR1 SGHDT and CDR2 YYEEEE. V gave up 1 base and J gave up 4 bases, with 17 bases separating them. The length of the CDR3 is 16 residues.

The chain combines TRBV19 with TRBJ2-3, with TRBD2 identical over 8 bases. The V gene end was trimmed by 8 bases and the J gene end by 1 base; junction bases not matched to a gene: 5. This CDR3 is built from 14 residues. CDR1 and CDR2 from the germline V gene are LNHDA and SQIVND (reference sequence). CDR3 nucleotide sequence: TGTGCCAGTCGGAGAGCGGGGGGCACAGATACGCAGTATTTT. This codes for CASRRAGGTDTQYF.

This clone has a single count. V usage is TRBV5-6 and J usage is TRBJ2-1; the D gene is possibly TRBD2 (6 bases). The CDR3 is 13 amino acids. Trimming left V 4 bases short and J 4 bases short, with 9 bases between. Per the germline V gene, CDR1 is SGHDT and CDR2 is YYEEEE. The CDR3 loop is CASSGGLYNEQFF. The CDR3 DNA reads as TGTGCCAGCAGCGGGGGACTTTACAATGAGCAGTTCTTC.

The rearrangement joins TRBV7-9 to TRBJ1-1; D is unresolved. The V end lost 2 bases, the J end lost 9 bases, and 4 bases lay between the germline ends. CDR1 and CDR2 from the germline V gene are SEHNR and FQNEAQ (reference sequence). The CDR3 length is 10 residues. Written as DNA, the CDR3 is TGTGCCAGCAGCTTATCTAAAGCTTTCTTT. Its translation: CASSLSKAFF. Together with reference TRBV7-9 and TRBJ1-1, the CDR3 gives the full variable domain: DTGVSQNPRHKITKRGQNVTFRCDPISEHNRLYWYRQTLGQGPEFLTYFQNEAQLEKSRLLSDRFSAERPKGSFSTLEIQRTEQGDSAMYLCASSLSKAFFGQGTRLTVV.

The rearrangement uses TRBV5-1 and TRBJ2-7; 7 bases fit TRBD2. In germline, CDR1 is SGHRS, CDR2 YFSETQ. V shed 4 bases and J 2 bases; nucleotides not matched to a gene: 6. The CDR3 totals 14 residues. The DNA of the CDR3 is TGCGCCAGCAGCCCAGGCGGGGGAGCCTACGAGCAGTACTTC. Translating it yields CASSPGGGAYEQYF. The full variable domain, rest sourced from reference TRBV5-1 and TRBJ2-7, is KAGVTQTPRYLIKTRGQQVTLSCSPISGHRSVSWYQQTPGQGLQFLFEYFSETQRNKGNFPGRFSGRQFSNSRSEMNVSTLELGDSALYLCASSPGGGAYEQYFGPGTRLTVT.

The J gene is TRBJ2-7, the V gene TRBV30; 9 positions match TRBD1. There are 17 residues in the CDR3. CDR1 and CDR2 from the germline V gene are GTSNPN and SVGIG (reference sequence). V lost 4 bases and J lost 3; bases outside the gene matches: 16. The CDR3 is CAWTRAGQGKKVYEQYF. The CDR3, as DNA: TGTGCCTGGACTAGAGCCGGACAGGGGAAGAAAGTCTACGAGCAGTACTTC. Full variable domain (rest looked up from reference TRBV30 and TRBJ2-7): SQTIHQWPATLVQPVGSPLSLECTVEGTSNPNLYWYRQAAGRGLQLLFYSVGIGQISSEVPQNLSASRPQDRQFILSSKKLLLSDSGFYLCAWTRAGQGKKVYEQYFGPGTRLTVT.

V is TRBV2 and J is TRBJ1-2, with 10 bases that match TRBD1. V shed 8 bases, J shed 4 bases, and the junction held 13 bases outside the gene matches. In germline, CDR1 is SNHLY, CDR2 FYNNEI. The CDR3 runs 16 residues. The CDR3 coding sequence is TGTGCCAGCCAGATGGCGACAGGGGGCGCTGGCTATGGCTACACCTTC. Protein sequence: CASQMATGGAGYGYTF. The whole variable domain, filled in from reference TRBV2 and TRBJ1-2, reads EPEVTQTPSHQVTQMGQEVILRCVPISNHLYFYWYRQILGQKVEFLVSFYNNEISEKSEIFDDQFSVERPDGSNFTLKIRSTKLEDSAMYFCASQMATGGAGYGYTFGSGTRLTVV.

The chain joins TRBV6-1 to TRBJ1-2; 8 nucleotides line up with TRBD1. CDR3 length equals 14 residues. Germline V gives CDR1 MNHNS, CDR2 SASEGT. Trimming cost V 5 bases and J 4 bases; bases outside gene matches: 6. The CDR3 is CASSQDRDGYGYTF. The CDR3 coding sequence is TGTGCCAGCAGTCAGGACAGGGACGGCTATGGCTACACCTTC.

The genes are TRBV6-5 and TRBJ2-7; 8 bases are shared with TRBD1. The CDR3 extends over 14 amino acids. Looked up from germline, CDR1 is MNHEY and CDR2 is SVGAGI. V shed 2 bases and J 4 bases; nucleotides not matched to a gene: 4. The CDR3 is CASSYLDRAYEQYF. The DNA of the CDR3 is TGTGCCAGCAGTTACCTGGACAGGGCTTACGAGCAGTACTTC.

The rearrangement uses TRBV7-8 and TRBJ2-5, with 8 positions matching TRBD2. The CDR3 spans 15 residues. V shed 2 bases and J 5 bases; nucleotides not matched to a gene: 7. Germline values: CDR1 SGHVS, CDR2 FQNEAQ. CDR3 in amino acids: CASSLSSAGDETQYF. CDR3 sequence (DNA): TGTGCCAGCAGCTTAAGTTCAGCGGGGGATGAGACCCAGTACTTC.

The chain employs TRBV7-2 and TRBJ2-1, with D unclear. Germline V gene sequence: CDR1 SGHTA, CDR2 FQGNSA. The CDR3 length is 14 residues. V gave up 3 bases and J gave up 6 bases, with 12 bases separating them. The DNA for the CDR3 is TGTGCCAGCAGCTTTAGGAACGAGCGCAATGAGCAGTTCTTC. Amino acids: CASSFRNERNEQFF. Together with reference TRBV7-2 and TRBJ2-1, the CDR3 gives the full variable domain: GAGVSQSPSNKVTEKGKDVELRCDPISGHTALYWYRQSLGQGLEFLIYFQGNSAPDKSGLPSDRFSAERTGGSVSTLTIQRTQQEDSAVYLCASSFRNERNEQFFGPGTRLTVL.

This chain connects TRBV6-5 to TRBJ1-6, with D unclear. This CDR3 has 15 amino acids. Trimming stripped 5 bases from V and 6 bases from J, with 14 bases between. CDR1 is MNHEY, CDR2 SVGAGI, per germline. The CDR3 loop reads CASSPDTDGNSPLHF. CDR3 in DNA: TGTGCCAGCAGTCCCGACACCGACGGTAATTCACCCCTCCACTTT.

The chain uses TRBV9 and TRBJ1-3; the match to TRBD1 covers 7 bases. CDR1 and CDR2 (germline): SGDLS, YYNGEE. V lost 0 bases and J lost 0; bases outside the gene matches: 3. This CDR3 spans 16 amino acids. DNA of the CDR3: TGTGCCAGCAGCGTAGCGACAGGGAGCTCTGGAAACACCATATATTTT. This codes for CASSVATGSSGNTIYF.